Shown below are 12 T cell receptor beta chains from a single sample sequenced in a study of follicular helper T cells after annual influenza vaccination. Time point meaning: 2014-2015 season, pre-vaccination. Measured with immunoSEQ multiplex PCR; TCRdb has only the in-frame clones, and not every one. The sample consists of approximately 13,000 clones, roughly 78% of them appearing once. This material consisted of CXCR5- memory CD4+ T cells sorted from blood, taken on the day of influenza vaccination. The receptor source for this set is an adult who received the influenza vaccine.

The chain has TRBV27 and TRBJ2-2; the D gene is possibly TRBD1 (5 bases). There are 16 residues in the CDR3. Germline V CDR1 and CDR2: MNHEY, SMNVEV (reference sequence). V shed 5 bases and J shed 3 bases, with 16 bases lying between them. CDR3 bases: TGTGCCAGCAGTCCAATCACAGGATTTCACACCGGGGAGCTGTTTTTT. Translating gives CASSPITGFHTGELFF.

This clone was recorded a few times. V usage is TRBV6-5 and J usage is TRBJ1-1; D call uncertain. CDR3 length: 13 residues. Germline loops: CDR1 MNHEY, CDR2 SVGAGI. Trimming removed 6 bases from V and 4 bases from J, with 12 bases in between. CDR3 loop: CASSSRGGTEAFF. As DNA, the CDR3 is TGTGCCAGCAGCTCCCGGGGTGGCACTGAAGCTTTCTTT.

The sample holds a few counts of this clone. Here the CDR3 reads CASSRQGGLNTEAFF. The CDR3 nucleotides are TGTGCCAGCAGCCGACAGGGGGGATTGAACACTGAAGCTTTCTTT. The V gene is TRBV6-5, the J gene TRBJ1-1; the match to TRBD1 covers 9 bases. CDR3 size: 15 residues. Germline values: CDR1 MNHEY, CDR2 SVGAGI. V trimming: 6 bases; J trimming: 0 bases; junction bases outside the gene matches: 5.

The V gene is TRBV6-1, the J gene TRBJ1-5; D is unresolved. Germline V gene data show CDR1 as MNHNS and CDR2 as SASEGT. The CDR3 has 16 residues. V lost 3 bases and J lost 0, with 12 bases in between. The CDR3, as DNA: TGTGCCAGCAGTGACATTGAAGCATATAGCAATCAGCCCCAGCATTTT. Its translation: CASSDIEAYSNQPQHF.

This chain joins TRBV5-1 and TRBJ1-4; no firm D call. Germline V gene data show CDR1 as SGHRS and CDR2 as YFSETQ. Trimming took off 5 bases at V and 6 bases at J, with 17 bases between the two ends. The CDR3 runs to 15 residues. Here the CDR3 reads CASSGGPARDEKLFF. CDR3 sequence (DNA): TGCGCCAGCAGTGGAGGTCCGGCCAGAGATGAAAAACTGTTTTTT.

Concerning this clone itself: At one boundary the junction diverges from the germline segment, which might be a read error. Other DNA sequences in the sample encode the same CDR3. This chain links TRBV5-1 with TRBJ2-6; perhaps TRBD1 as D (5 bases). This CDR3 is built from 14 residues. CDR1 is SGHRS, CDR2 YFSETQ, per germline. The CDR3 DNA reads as TGCGCCAGCAAGTTCAGCTCTGGGGCTAACGTCCTGACTTTC. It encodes CASKFSSGANVLTF.

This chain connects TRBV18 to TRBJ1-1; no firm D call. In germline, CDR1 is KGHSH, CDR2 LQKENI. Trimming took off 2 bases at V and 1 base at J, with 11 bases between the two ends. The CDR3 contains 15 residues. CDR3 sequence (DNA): TGTGCCAGCTCACCAGATTATCAGAGGAACACTGAAGCTTTCTTT. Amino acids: CASSPDYQRNTEAFF.

CDR3 DNA: TGTGCCAGCAGCTTAGTGATAGCGGGGGTAGAGACCCAGTACTTC. Protein: CASSLVIAGVETQYF. This rearrangement joins TRBV7-2 to TRBJ2-5; 9 nucleotides align to TRBD2. The CDR3 is made up of 15 amino acids. Losses at the gene ends were 1 base for V and 4 bases for J; bases not matched to a gene: 4. CDR1 SGHTA and CDR2 FQGNSA come from the germline V gene.

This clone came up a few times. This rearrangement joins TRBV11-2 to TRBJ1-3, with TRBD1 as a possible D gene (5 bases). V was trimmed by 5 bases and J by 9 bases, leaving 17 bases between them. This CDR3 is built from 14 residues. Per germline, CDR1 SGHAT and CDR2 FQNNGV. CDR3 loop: CASSPLRGRGTIYF. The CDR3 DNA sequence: TGTGCCAGCAGCCCACTCCGGGGCCGGGGCACCATATATTTT.

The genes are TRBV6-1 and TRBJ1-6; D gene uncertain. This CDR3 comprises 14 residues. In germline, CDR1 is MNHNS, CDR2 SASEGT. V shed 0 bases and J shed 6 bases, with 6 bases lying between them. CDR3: CASSEAGPNSPLHF. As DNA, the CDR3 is TGTGCCAGCAGTGAAGCAGGGCCTAATTCACCCCTCCACTTT.

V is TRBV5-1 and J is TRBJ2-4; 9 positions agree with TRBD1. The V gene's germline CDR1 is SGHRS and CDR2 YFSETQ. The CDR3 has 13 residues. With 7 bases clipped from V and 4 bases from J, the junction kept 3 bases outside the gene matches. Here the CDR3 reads CASRDRAKNIQYF. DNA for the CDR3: TGCGCCAGCCGGGACAGGGCTAAAAACATTCAGTACTTC.

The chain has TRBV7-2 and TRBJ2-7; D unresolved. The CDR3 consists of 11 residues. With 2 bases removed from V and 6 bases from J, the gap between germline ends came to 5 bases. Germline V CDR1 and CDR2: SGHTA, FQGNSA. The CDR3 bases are TGTGCCAGCAGCTTATATGGCGAGCAGTACTTC. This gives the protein CASSLYGEQYF.